The present T cell receptor beta chain was sequenced within a study of patients and donors after allogeneic stem cell transplantation (dated by TCRdb to about 2020). The germline V gene sets CDR1 to MNHEY and CDR2 to SVGAGI. CDR3 length: 15 amino acids, cysteine to phenylalanine. Solely the CDR3 DNA is kept, with 45 bases framed from the first base. Clipping removes 2 bases from V and 4 bases from J, with 5 as the unmatched junction base count. This clonotype was counted many times. What antigen it recognizes has not been identified. No much larger clone is present one base from it, and per-base qualities are unavailable. The library was produced with RT-PCR. TCRdb names NextSeq 550 as the instrument used. TCRdb passed the public sequencing reads through fastp at Q25 and MiXCR, retaining productive beta sequences. Merged by CDR3 protein, the rows form single entries marked with the most common genes and DNA. This sample gives 900,000 to 1,000,000 distinct CDR3 sequences in total; over 15% of them show up just once. Of the sample, roughly 6% falls within the top ten clones.

This TCR was recovered from a human donor who was either an allogeneic HSCT recipient or a stem cell or donor lymphocyte infusion donor (not recorded which). It is not recorded whose cells these are; they may come from a transplant donor. The sample was blood, either unsorted or a sorted T cell fraction (not recorded which). The V gene is TRBV6-5 and the J gene is TRBJ2-1, with TRBD1 identical over 7 junction bases. The CDR3 region reads CASSYAGGRYNEQFF. The nucleotide sequence reads as follows: TGTGCCAGCAGTTACGCAGGGGGACGGTACAATGAGCAGTTCTTC.